Reported below is one T cell receptor (beta chain). Its antigen is still unknown. As it was prepared, the TCRbeta library received unique molecular identifiers. TCRdb ran MiXCR on the PCR reads and lists one entry per CDR3 protein. Of 750,000 to 950,000 distinct CDR3 sequences in the sample, less than 20% were seen once. The sample comes from a study of T-cell reconstitution after alpha-beta-depleted transplantation in children. Points from the study as a whole: Diversity of TCRbeta at day 60 was high in some patients, arising from surviving recipient T cells and thymic progenitors. Reportedly, only several hundred clones from non-depleted graft cells drove alpha-beta T-cell counts at about two months. T-cell counts and diversity were attributed mostly to newly produced T cells one year after transplant.

CDR3 length: 16 residues. The germline V gene has CDR1 MGHRA and CDR2 YSYEKL. V lost 4 bases and J 2 bases, leaving 18 bases between the germline ends. This specimen was PBMCs, mostly from graft donor cells, taken 360 days after TCRalphabeta/CD19-depleted stem cell transplant. The receptor was isolated from a male patient younger than 18 who had a stem cell transplant for acute lymphoblastic leukemia, so the T cells may come from the graft donor. The V and J genes are TRBV4-1 and TRBJ2-7; possibly TRBD1 or TRBD2 for D (5 bases each). The CDR3, as DNA: TGCGCCAGCAGCCCACGGGACCAGTTCTATACCTACGAGCAGTACTTC. Translating it yields CASSPRDQFYTYEQYF.